A selection of T cell receptor beta chains follows, all from one sample in a study of shared clonotypes between healthy human individuals. Profiled with immunoSEQ multiplex PCR; TCRdb holds only in-frame clones, not every one. There are approximately 710,000 clones in the sample; 90% occur only once, and 30% to 40% lies in the top ten. Sequenced sample: memory CD8+ T cells from PBMCs. These receptors were collected from a man younger than 35 in good health. Some clones in this sample may be carry-over from other donors' samples. Each CDR3 is given with its conserved first and last residue. Fields, in order: V gene, clone size, D gene, J gene, CDR3 DNA, CDR3 protein. The D gene is left open where the match is weak. Size tells how often a clone was seen (once, few, many) or the class of an expanded clone, and some rows leave it out.

v_call: TRBV28; clone_size: -; d_call: -; j_call: TRBJ1-5; cdr3_nt: TGTGCCAGCAGCCCCTCCACTCAGCCCCAGCATTTT; cdr3_aa: CASSPSTQPQHF
v_call: TRBV27; clone_size: -; d_call: -; j_call: TRBJ1-1; cdr3_nt: TGTGCCAGCAGCCTAGCAGGTACTGAAGCTTTCTTT; cdr3_aa: CASSLAGTEAFF
v_call: TRBV7-3; clone_size: -; d_call: -; j_call: TRBJ2-7; cdr3_nt: TGTGCCAGCAGCTTCGGACAGTTCTACGAGCAGTACTTC; cdr3_aa: CASSFGQFYEQYF
v_call: TRBV19; clone_size: -; d_call: -; j_call: TRBJ1-5; cdr3_nt: TGTGCCAGTAGTATTTTGCCCTTCGGACGTGTGGGGGGCAATCAGCCCCAGCATTTT; cdr3_aa: CASSILPFGRVGGNQPQHF
v_call: TRBV7-9; clone_size: -; d_call: -; j_call: TRBJ2-5; cdr3_nt: TGTGCCAGCAGCTCACGACGCGTGGGGCAAGAGACCCAGTACTTC; cdr3_aa: CASSSRRVGQETQYF
v_call: TRBV28; clone_size: -; d_call: TRBD2; j_call: TRBJ2-1; cdr3_nt: TGTGCCAGCAGTTTACGACTAGCGGGAGGCTACAATGAGCAGTTCTTC; cdr3_aa: CASSLRLAGGYNEQFF
v_call: TRBV6-5; clone_size: -; d_call: -; j_call: TRBJ2-7; cdr3_nt: TGTGCCAGCAGTCCCAGGGGGGACGAGCAGTACTTC; cdr3_aa: CASSPRGDEQYF
v_call: TRBV9; clone_size: -; d_call: TRBD2; j_call: TRBJ2-2; cdr3_nt: TGTGCCAGCAGCTTACACCTAGCGGCACTGAACACCGGGGAGCTGTTTTTT; cdr3_aa: CASSLHLAALNTGELFF
v_call: TRBV9; clone_size: -; d_call: TRBD1; j_call: TRBJ2-1; cdr3_nt: TGTGCCAGCAGCAGGACAGGGTTGGGCAATGAGCAGTTCTTC; cdr3_aa: CASSRTGLGNEQFF
v_call: TRBV27; clone_size: -; d_call: -; j_call: TRBJ2-7; cdr3_nt: TGTGCCAGCAGTGCGAATCCGTTGAGCTCCTACGAGCAGTACTTC; cdr3_aa: CASSANPLSSYEQYF
v_call: TRBV4-3; clone_size: -; d_call: TRBD2; j_call: TRBJ2-7; cdr3_nt: TGCGCCAGCAAGCCCGGGACTAGCTCCTACGAGCAGTACTTC; cdr3_aa: CASKPGTSSYEQYF
v_call: TRBV7-9; clone_size: -; d_call: -; j_call: TRBJ2-5; cdr3_nt: TGTGCCAGCAGCGGCTTAGTGGCGACCCAGTACTTC; cdr3_aa: CASSGLVATQYF
v_call: TRBV27; clone_size: -; d_call: -; j_call: TRBJ1-2; cdr3_nt: TGTGCCAGCAGTGCCGCGGGAGGTGGCTACACCTTC; cdr3_aa: CASSAAGGGYTF
v_call: TRBV11-2; clone_size: -; d_call: -; j_call: TRBJ1-1; cdr3_nt: TGTGCCAGCAGCCATAGGGAGGATCAGAACACTGAAGCTTTCTTT; cdr3_aa: CASSHREDQNTEAFF
v_call: TRBV13; clone_size: once; d_call: -; j_call: TRBJ2-1; cdr3_nt: TGTGCCAGCAGCTTAGCGTACGGTTACAATGAGCAGTTCTTC; cdr3_aa: CASSLAYGYNEQFF
v_call: TRBV27; clone_size: -; d_call: TRBD1; j_call: TRBJ2-1; cdr3_nt: TGTGCCAGCAGTTTAAGGGACAGAGCTTACAATGAGCAGTTCTTC; cdr3_aa: CASSLRDRAYNEQFF
v_call: TRBV27; clone_size: once; d_call: -; j_call: TRBJ2-1; cdr3_nt: TGTGCCAGCAGTCCGATACAGCGGGCATACAATGAGCAGTTCTTC; cdr3_aa: CASSPIQRAYNEQFF